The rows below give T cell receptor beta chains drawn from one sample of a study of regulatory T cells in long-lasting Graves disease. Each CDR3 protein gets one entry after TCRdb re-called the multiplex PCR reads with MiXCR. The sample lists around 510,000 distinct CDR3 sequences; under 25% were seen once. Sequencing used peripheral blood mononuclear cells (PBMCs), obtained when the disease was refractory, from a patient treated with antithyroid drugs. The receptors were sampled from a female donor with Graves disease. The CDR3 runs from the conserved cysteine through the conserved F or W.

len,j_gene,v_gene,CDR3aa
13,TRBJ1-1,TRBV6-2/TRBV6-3,CASSYSEDTEAFF
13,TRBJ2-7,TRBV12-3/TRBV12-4,CASSPGHAYEQYF
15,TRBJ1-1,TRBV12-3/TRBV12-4,CASRGTGAENTEAFF
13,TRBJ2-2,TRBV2,CASSEARGGELFF
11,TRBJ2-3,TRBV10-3,CAISATDTQYF
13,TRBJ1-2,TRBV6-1,CASSKTVAYGYTF
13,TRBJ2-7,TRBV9,CASSGGQGNEQYF
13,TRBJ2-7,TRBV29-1,CSVSGGFDYEQYF
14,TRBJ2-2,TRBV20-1,CSALRTGNTGELFF
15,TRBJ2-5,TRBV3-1,CASSQFTGGWETQYF
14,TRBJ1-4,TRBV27,CASSTTGSREKLFF
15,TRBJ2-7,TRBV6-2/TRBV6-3,CASSYYAGQGYEQYF
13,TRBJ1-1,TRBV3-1,CASSQAVNTEAFF
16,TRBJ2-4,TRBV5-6,CASSWTGGGSKNIQYF
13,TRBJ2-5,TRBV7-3,CASSLGARETQHF
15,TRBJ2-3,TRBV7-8,CASSTDRDSTDTQYF
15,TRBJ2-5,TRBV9,CASSAGGGAGETQYF
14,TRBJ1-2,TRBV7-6,CASSSPGHTYGYTF
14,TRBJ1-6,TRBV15,CATDTGRNNSPPHF
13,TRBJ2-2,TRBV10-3,CAITDRGPGELFF
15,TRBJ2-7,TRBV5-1,CASSGGTGGRYEQYF
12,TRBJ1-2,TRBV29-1,CSVPRQGEGYTF
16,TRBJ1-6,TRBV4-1,CASSQAGGSNNSPLHF
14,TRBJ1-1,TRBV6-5,CASSYSDPNTEAFF
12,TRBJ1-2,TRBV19,CASSIGVLGYTF
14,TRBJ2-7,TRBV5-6,CASTWTANNYEQYF
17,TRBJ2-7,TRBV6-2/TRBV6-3,CASSLGTSGGIDYEQYF
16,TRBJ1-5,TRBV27,CASSSQPGEGGQPQHF
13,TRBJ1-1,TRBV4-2,CASSHPQGLEAFF
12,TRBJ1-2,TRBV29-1,CSVAGGADGYTF
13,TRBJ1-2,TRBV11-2,CASSFGDFYGYTF
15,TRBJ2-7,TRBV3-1,CASSQGGVSGTEQYF
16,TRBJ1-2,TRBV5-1,CASSLGATGFIYGYTF
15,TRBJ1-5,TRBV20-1,CSARVTTGGNQPQHF
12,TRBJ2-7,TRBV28,CASRSGMGEQYF
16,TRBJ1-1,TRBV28,CASSWAFRTGGTEAFF
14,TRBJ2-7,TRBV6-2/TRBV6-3,CASSGSGTSYEQYF
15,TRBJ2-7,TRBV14,CASRLSGTVPYEQYF
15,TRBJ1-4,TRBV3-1,CASSHRFEEYEKLFF
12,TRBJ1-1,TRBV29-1,CSVAIGNTEAFF
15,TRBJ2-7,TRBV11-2,CASSLSGQGGYEQYF
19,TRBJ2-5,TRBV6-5,CASSYNPRGLAGGDETQYF
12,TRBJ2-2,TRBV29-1,CSSTGGTGELFF
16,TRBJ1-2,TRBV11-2,CASSAGWTGKDYGYTF
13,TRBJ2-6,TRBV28,CASGISGANVLTF
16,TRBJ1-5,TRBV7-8,CASSDRRHQSNQPQHF
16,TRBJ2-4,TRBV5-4,CASSRLAQGTKNIQYF
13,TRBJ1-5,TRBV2,CASSGAGNQPQHF
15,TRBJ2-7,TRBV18,CASSPIPSGSNEQYF
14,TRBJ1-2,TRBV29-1,CSVEEGENQYGYTF
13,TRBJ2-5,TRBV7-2,CASSLAYRETQYF
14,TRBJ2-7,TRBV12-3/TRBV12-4,CASSFRLEEAEQYF
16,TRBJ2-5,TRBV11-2,CASSLGTRGLEETQYF
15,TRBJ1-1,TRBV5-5,CASSLGPNTGTEAFF
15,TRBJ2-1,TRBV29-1,CSVPLAGGTYNEQFF
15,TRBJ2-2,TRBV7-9,CASSPLIGAAGELFF
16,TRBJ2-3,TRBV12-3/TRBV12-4,CASSLVATPEADTQYF